These 26 T cell receptor beta chains share one sample of origin, sequenced in a study of blood T cell repertoires in COVID-19. Data came from immunoSEQ multiplex PCR; TCRdb stores just in-frame clones and leaves some out. The sample records 150,000 to 200,000 clones, around 80% being singletons. Sequenced material: peripheral blood. These receptors were collected from a woman of 80 years or more with acute or convalescent COVID-19.

The V gene is TRBV5-4, the J gene TRBJ1-1; a possible D gene is TRBD1 (6 bases). Trimming left V 3 bases short and J 5 bases short, with 14 bases between. This CDR3 has 14 amino acids. Germline V CDR1 and CDR2: SGHNT, YYREEE (reference sequence). CDR3 sequence: CASSSRGRRTEAFF. The CDR3 nucleotides are TGTGCCAGCAGCTCCAGGGGTAGGAGGACTGAAGCTTTCTTT. The full variable domain, rest sourced from reference TRBV5-4 and TRBJ1-1, is ETGVTQSPTHLIKTRGQQVTLRCSSQSGHNTVSWYQQALGQGPQFIFQYYREEENGRGNFPPRFSGLQFPNYSSELNVNALELDDSALYLCASSSRGRRTEAFFGQGTRLTVV.

This clone occurred many times. The rearrangement uses TRBV25-1 and TRBJ1-5; D gene unclear. The CDR3 consists of 13 residues. With 4 bases removed from V and 5 bases from J, the gap between germline ends came to 9 bases. Germline assignment: CDR1 MGHDK and CDR2 SYGVNS. CDR3 residues: CASSGQSHQPQHF. The CDR3 DNA reads as TGTGCCAGCAGTGGTCAAAGCCATCAGCCCCAGCATTTT.

V usage is TRBV11-2 and J usage is TRBJ1-4; weak D call: TRBD1 (5 bases). The germline V gene encodes CDR1 SGHAT and CDR2 FQNNGV. CDR3 length: 15 residues. The V and J ends lost 5 bases and 0 bases respectively, with 10 bases between them. The DNA for the CDR3 is TGTGCCAGCAGCGCGCAGGGATCAACTAATGAAAAACTGTTTTTT. The encoded protein is CASSAQGSTNEKLFF.

The chain uses TRBV19 and TRBJ2-2; TRBD2 matches at 7 bases. The CDR3 is 16 residues long. V lost 8 bases and J lost 5; bases outside the gene matches: 14. CDR1 is LNHDA, CDR2 SQIVND, per germline (reference sequence). The CDR3 sequence is CASFRLAGGSTGELFF. CDR3 in DNA: TGTGCCAGTTTTAGACTAGCAGGAGGTTCTACCGGGGAGCTGTTTTTT.

This CDR3 is CASSPPTEQYF. The CDR3 nucleotides are TGTGCCAGCAGTCCCCCGACAGAGCAGTACTTC. The rearrangement joins TRBV6-5 to TRBJ2-7; D gene uncertain. V was trimmed by 5 bases and J by 7 bases, leaving 9 bases between them. CDR1 is MNHEY, CDR2 SVGAGI, per germline. The CDR3 spans 11 residues.

The chain uses TRBV15 and TRBJ2-2; D might be TRBD1 (5 bases). V shed 0 bases and J shed 7 bases, with 12 bases lying between them. The CDR3 is made up of 15 amino acids. Germline CDR1 LNHNV, CDR2 YYDKDF (reference sequence). The CDR3 loop is CATSRDIGAIGELFF. The CDR3, as DNA: TGTGCCACCAGCAGAGATATAGGGGCCATCGGGGAGCTGTTTTTT.

The table lists this clone with a few counts. V gene TRBV28 combines with J gene TRBJ2-7, with 10 nucleotides matching TRBD2. The germline V gene has CDR1 MDHEN and CDR2 SYDVKM. The CDR3 runs to 16 residues. The V gene end was trimmed by 4 bases and the J gene end by 3 bases; junction bases not matched to a gene: 9. The CDR3 protein is CASSSPGLAGVYEQYF. The CDR3 bases are TGTGCCAGCAGTTCCCCCGGCCTAGCGGGGGTCTACGAGCAGTACTTC.

This clone has only a few counts. V usage is TRBV3-1 (or the pseudogene TRBV3-2) and J usage is TRBJ2-7; 10 bases fit TRBD2. The J segment lost 5 bases and the V segment lost 0 bases, leaving 4 bases of the junction unmatched. CDR1 and CDR2 (germline): LGHDT, YNNKEL (reference sequence). This CDR3 has 15 amino acids. CDR3 DNA sequence: TGTGCCAGCAGCCAAGAAGGGCTAGCGGGGGACGAGCAGTACTTC. Protein: CASSQEGLAGDEQYF.

The chain links TRBV5-1 to TRBJ2-1, with 7 nucleotides matching TRBD1. CDR3 length equals 14 residues. V shed 5 bases and J 3 bases; nucleotides not matched to a gene: 5. Per the germline V gene, CDR1 is SGHRS and CDR2 is YFSETQ. CDR3 nucleotide sequence: TGCGCCAGCAGGCCGGGACAGAGCTACAATGAGCAGTTCTTC. Its translation is CASRPGQSYNEQFF. The whole variable domain, filled in from reference TRBV5-1 and TRBJ2-1, reads KAGVTQTPRYLIKTRGQQVTLSCSPISGHRSVSWYQQTPGQGLQFLFEYFSETQRNKGNFPGRFSGRQFSNSRSEMNVSTLELGDSALYLCASRPGQSYNEQFFGPGTRLTVL.

This clone was seen a single time. V gene TRBV21-1 combines with J gene TRBJ2-3; TRBD2 is the table's D call and was not checked against the DNA. TRBV21-1 has pseudogene status. The CDR3 is 19 residues long. CDR3 DNA: TGTGCCAGCAGCAAGCGAGGACTAGCGGGGGGGGCTAGCACAGATACGCAGTATTTT. Protein: CASSKRGLAGGASTDTQYF.

J is TRBJ2-4 and V is TRBV6-5, with D possibly TRBD1 on 6 matching bases. Germline V gives CDR1 MNHEY, CDR2 SVGAGI. This CDR3 has 13 residues. Trimming left V 4 bases short and J 6 bases short, with 10 bases between. In DNA, the CDR3 is TGTGCCAGCAGTTCTGGGGGCCGAAACATTCAGTACTTC. Amino acids: CASSSGGRNIQYF.

J is TRBJ1-4 and V is TRBV6-5; 9 bases match TRBD1. J was trimmed by 1 base and V by 6 bases; bases with no gene match: 3. The CDR3 totals 15 residues. Looked up from germline, CDR1 is MNHEY and CDR2 is SVGAGI. CDR3 protein: CASRRQGETNEKLFF. CDR3 bases: TGTGCCAGCAGACGACAGGGGGAAACTAATGAAAAACTGTTTTTT.

A word on this clone: The junction departs from the called germline gene at one end, perhaps through a read error. The chain combines TRBV2 with TRBJ2-7, with a weak D call TRBD2 (6 bases). The length of the CDR3 is 12 residues. Germline V gives CDR1 SNHLY, CDR2 FYNNEI. The CDR3 here is CASTLGWRDSFF. In nucleotides, the CDR3 is TGTGCCAGCACCCTAGGGTGGAGGGATAGTTTCTTC.

The chain has TRBV25-1 and TRBJ1-1; possibly TRBD1 for D (5 bases). Germline V gene data show CDR1 as MGHDK and CDR2 as SYGVNS. CDR3 size: 14 residues. The V end was cut by 7 bases, the J end by 0 bases, with 12 bases between. The CDR3 nucleotides read TGTGCCAGCAAGAAGGGGAACATGAACACTGAAGCTTTCTTT. Protein sequence: CASKKGNMNTEAFF.

J is TRBJ1-2 and V is TRBV5-8, with D perhaps TRBD1 (5 bases). In germline, CDR1 is SGHTS, CDR2 YDEGEE. The CDR3 length is 15 residues. The V gene lost 1 base and the J gene lost 3 bases, with 13 bases spanning the gap. CDR3 sequence (DNA): TGTGCCAGCAGCTTGCTATGGGGCGCTGACTATGGCTACACCTTC. Residues: CASSLLWGADYGYTF.

The chain is built from TRBV9 and TRBJ1-2, with TRBD1 matching over 9 bases. V was pared by 0 bases and J by 0 bases, with 12 bases of the junction left unmatched. Germline CDR1 and CDR2: SGDLS and YYNGEE. This CDR3 contains 19 residues. CDR3 bases: TGTGCCAGCAGCGTAGCCTCCGGCGGGACAGGGAGACCTAACTATGGCTACACCTTC. Amino acid sequence: CASSVASGGTGRPNYGYTF.

V usage is TRBV5-6 and J usage is TRBJ2-7; 8 nucleotides match TRBD1. Germline CDR1 is SGHDT and CDR2 is YYEEEE. The CDR3 sequence is 14 residues long. The junction had 1 base not matched to a gene; V was cut back by 0 bases and J by 2 bases. As DNA, the CDR3 is TGTGCCAGCAGCTTGGGGACAGGGACCTACGAGCAGTACTTC. This gives the protein CASSLGTGTYEQYF.

In its sample, this clone was seen a few times. The chain is built from TRBV7-3 and TRBJ1-2; D gene unclear. There are 15 residues in the CDR3. V was cut by 2 bases and J by 5 bases, with 15 bases left in between. Germline V gives CDR1 SGHTA, CDR2 FQGTGA. The CDR3 sequence: CASSLSGATPYGYTF. For the CDR3, the DNA is TGTGCCAGCAGCTTATCGGGAGCGACTCCGTATGGCTACACCTTC.

CDR3 residues: CASSLFSRLPRGYTF. The CDR3 nucleotides read TGTGCCAGCAGTTTATTTTCGCGACTCCCCCGGGGCTACACCTTC. The J gene is TRBJ1-2, the V gene TRBV28; D gene unclear. Per germline, CDR1 MDHEN and CDR2 SYDVKM. Trimming shortened V by 1 base and J by 8 bases, and 17 bases separated the two germline ends. The length of the CDR3 is 15 residues.

V and J are TRBV4-1 and TRBJ1-1; tentatively, D is TRBD1 (6 bases). CDR1 and CDR2 from the germline V gene are MGHRA and YSYEKL. Deletions cut 0 bases from V and 7 bases from J, with 12 bases between. The CDR3 runs 14 residues. Written as DNA, the CDR3 is TGCGCCAGCAGCCAAGATCAGGGGACCATTGAAGCTTTCTTT. As protein: CASSQDQGTIEAFF.

V is TRBV5-1 and J is TRBJ1-2; maybe TRBD1 (5 bases). The germline CDR1 and CDR2 sequences are SGHRS and YFSETQ. The V and J ends lost 2 bases and 4 bases respectively, with 15 bases between them. This CDR3 comprises 15 residues. CDR3 DNA: TGCGCCAGCAGCTTCGAAGGCAGGGTGGGCTATGGCTACACCTTC. Translating it yields CASSFEGRVGYGYTF.

The rearrangement links TRBV5-1 to TRBJ1-2, with 7 positions matching TRBD1. Trimming took 7 bases from V and 2 from J; bases not matched to a gene: 14. Germline-derived CDR1 and CDR2 are SGHRS and YFSETQ. CDR3 length: 16 residues. For the CDR3, the DNA is TGCGCCAGCGCAACTTATGCGGGACAGCGCAACTATGGCTACACCTTC. Translated: CASATYAGQRNYGYTF. The full variable domain, in which reference TRBV5-1 and TRBJ1-2 provide the parts outside the CDR3, is KAGVTQTPRYLIKTRGQQVTLSCSPISGHRSVSWYQQTPGQGLQFLFEYFSETQRNKGNFPGRFSGRQFSNSRSEMNVSTLELGDSALYLCASATYAGQRNYGYTFGSGTRLTVV.

V is TRBV11-2 and J is TRBJ2-4; TRBD1 is a possible D gene (6 bases). The germline V and J ends were trimmed by 1 base and 8 bases, with 18 bases remaining between them. There are 16 residues in the CDR3. Germline CDR1 reads SGHAT; CDR2 reads FQNNGV. In DNA form, the CDR3 reads TGTGCCAGCAGCTTAGGAGGGGGACATCGTCTGGACATTCAGTACTTC. The encoded protein is CASSLGGGHRLDIQYF.

V usage is TRBV7-2 and J usage is TRBJ2-1; 9 nucleotides align to TRBD2. This CDR3 contains 17 residues. The ends lost 2 bases at V and 0 bases at J; junction bases unmatched: 5. The germline V gene has CDR1 SGHTA and CDR2 FQGNSA. CDR3 sequence: CASSLLAGFNSYNEQFF. CDR3 DNA sequence: TGTGCCAGCAGCTTACTAGCGGGATTTAACTCCTACAATGAGCAGTTCTTC.

This clone was recorded once. The J gene is TRBJ2-7, the V gene TRBV2, with 7 nucleotides matching TRBD1. There are 15 residues in the CDR3. V dropped 7 bases and J dropped 1; count of bases not matched to a gene: 10. The germline CDR1 and CDR2 sequences are SNHLY and FYNNEI. CDR3 loop: CASTVDRVQSYEQYF. CDR3 sequence (DNA): TGTGCCAGCACCGTTGACAGGGTACAATCCTACGAGCAGTACTTC.

The chain employs TRBV6-5 and TRBJ2-1; 8 bases match TRBD2. V was pared by 6 bases and J by 7 bases, with 8 bases of the junction left unmatched. The CDR3 contains 14 residues. Germline V gene lookup returns CDR1 MNHEY and CDR2 SVGAGI. Here the CDR3 DNA reads TGTGCCAGCAGCTTGAGGACTAGCAAGAATGAGCAGTTCTTC. It is translated as CASSLRTSKNEQFF.